A single sample is the source of the 15 T cell receptor beta chains below, sequenced in a study of early stage breast cancer tumors. Generated by immunoSEQ multiplex PCR, the TCRdb table keeps only in-frame clones and is missing some. In the table there are about 69,000 clones, approximately 80% of which are singletons. Input material: blood. These receptors originate from a person in their 40s with breast cancer.

The rearrangement joins TRBV5-1 to TRBJ2-6; D ambiguous. Germline CDR1 is SGHRS and CDR2 is YFSETQ. The CDR3 runs to 14 residues. V lost 4 bases, J lost 0 bases, and 5 bases lay in between. In DNA, the CDR3 is TGCGCCAGCAGCCCAGTCTCTGGGGCCAACGTCCTGACTTTC. Its protein product is CASSPVSGANVLTF.

V usage is TRBV30 and J usage is TRBJ2-7, with 7 bases aligning to TRBD2. The V gene's germline CDR1 is GTSNPN and CDR2 SVGIG (reference sequence). J was trimmed by 2 bases and V by 3 bases; bases with no gene match: 7. This CDR3 is built from 14 residues. CDR3 residues: CAWSASGITYEQYF. DNA for the CDR3: TGTGCCTGGAGCGCCAGCGGGATTACCTACGAGCAGTACTTC.

J is TRBJ2-7 and V is TRBV7-6; maybe TRBD1 (6 bases). Germline values: CDR1 SGHVS, CDR2 FNYEAQ. The CDR3 length is 16 residues. Trimming stripped 2 bases from V and 2 bases from J, with 16 bases between. CDR3 bases: TGTGCCAGCAGCTTAACGGGCACAGGGCCTCCCTACGAGCAGTACTTC. Its protein product is CASSLTGTGPPYEQYF.

The chain uses TRBV5-5 and TRBJ2-7; D tentatively fits TRBD1 or TRBD2 (5 bases each). With 4 bases removed from V and 7 bases from J, the gap between germline ends came to 15 bases. Per germline, CDR1 SGHKS and CDR2 YYEKEE (reference sequence). The length of the CDR3 is 13 residues. CDR3 sequence (DNA): TGTGCCAGCAGCATTCTTGGGGGTGGTGAGCAGTACTTC. Its translation: CASSILGGGEQYF.

The chain carries TRBV28 and TRBJ1-2; D is uncertain. Germline V lookup: CDR1 MDHEN, CDR2 SYDVKM. The CDR3 loop spans 12 amino acids. The germline V and J ends were trimmed by 2 bases and 4 bases, with 5 bases remaining between them. The CDR3 DNA is TGTGCCAGCAGTTTAAAAGGCTATGGCTACACCTTC. It encodes CASSLKGYGYTF.

The sample holds one count of this clone. V usage is TRBV28 and J usage is TRBJ1-2, with TRBD1 matching 9 bases. J gave up 8 bases and V 5 bases, and 9 bases lay outside the gene matches. Germline V gene lookup returns CDR1 MDHEN and CDR2 SYDVKM. The CDR3 is 14 amino acids. DNA for the CDR3: TGTGCCAGCAGTATTTCACAGGGGGCGTCCGGCTACACCTTC. Protein sequence: CASSISQGASGYTF.

The chain employs TRBV29-1 and TRBJ1-2; 8 positions agree with TRBD1. Looked up from germline, CDR1 is SQVTM and CDR2 is ANQGSEA. V lost 7 bases to trimming and J lost 1 base; unmatched junction nucleotides: 2. There are 12 residues in the CDR3. The CDR3 region has the DNA TGCAGCGCCGACAGGGGTAACTATGGCTACACCTTC. Its protein is CSADRGNYGYTF. Full variable domain (remainder filled in from reference TRBV29-1 and TRBJ1-2): SAVISQKPSRDICQRGTSLTIQCQVDSQVTMMFWYRQQPGQSLTLIATANQGSEATYESGFVIDKFPISRPNLTFSTLTVSNMSPEDSSIYLCSADRGNYGYTFGSGTRLTVV.

This clone was picked up one time. The V call is TRBV5-1, the J call TRBJ2-3; TRBD2 matches at 11 bases. The CDR3 sequence is 16 residues long. V trimming: 4 bases; J trimming: 2 bases; junction bases outside the gene matches: 6. Germline V CDR1 and CDR2: SGHRS, YFSETQ. CDR3 DNA: TGCGCCAGCAGCAACCCACTAGCGGGAGCCACAGATACGCAGTATTTT. As protein: CASSNPLAGATDTQYF.

J is TRBJ2-2 and V is TRBV28; D may be TRBD1 (6 bases). In germline, CDR1 is MDHEN, CDR2 SYDVKM. The CDR3 is 15 residues long. The V end was cut by 5 bases, the J end by 4 bases, with 14 bases between. The CDR3 DNA reads as TGTGCCAGCAGTCCGACAGGATTAGGCACCGGGGAGCTGTTTTTT. Residues: CASSPTGLGTGELFF.

This clone has a single count. This CDR3 is CASSPSGRMNTEAFF. The CDR3 bases are TGTGCCAGCAGCCCTTCCGGGAGAATGAACACTGAAGCTTTCTTT. The V call is TRBV28, the J call TRBJ1-1; D not certain. V was trimmed by 6 bases and J by 0 bases, leaving 14 bases between them. The CDR3 runs 15 residues. CDR1 is MDHEN, CDR2 SYDVKM, per germline.

This clone came up once. This rearrangement joins TRBV2 to TRBJ2-7, with 9 bases fitting TRBD1. Germline V gene data show CDR1 as SNHLY and CDR2 as FYNNEI. The trim removed 6 bases at V and 5 bases at J, leaving 5 bases unmatched. This CDR3 has 13 amino acids. In nucleotides, the CDR3 is TGTGCCAGCAGGCGGACAGGGGCGAACGAGCAGTACTTC. Its translation: CASRRTGANEQYF.

The V call is TRBV2, the J call TRBJ2-1, with 8 bases identical to TRBD2. The CDR3 is 15 residues long. Germline CDR1 reads SNHLY; CDR2 reads FYNNEI. The V segment lost 1 base and the J segment 9 bases; nucleotides outside the gene matches: 8. In DNA form, the CDR3 reads TGTGCCAGCAGTGAAGTGAGCGGGAGCGCTGGTGAGCAGTTCTTC. It is translated as CASSEVSGSAGEQFF. The full variable domain, its missing parts supplied by reference TRBV2 and TRBJ2-1, is EPEVTQTPSHQVTQMGQEVILRCVPISNHLYFYWYRQILGQKVEFLVSFYNNEISEKSEIFDDQFSVERPDGSNFTLKIRSTKLEDSAMYFCASSEVSGSAGEQFFGPGTRLTVL.

V and J are TRBV2 and TRBJ2-1, with 12 nucleotides matching TRBD2. This CDR3 has 14 amino acids. Germline V gene lookup returns CDR1 SNHLY and CDR2 FYNNEI. V dropped 7 bases and J dropped 8; count of bases not matched to a gene: 6. The DNA of the CDR3 is TGTGCCAGCAAGACTAGCGGGAGAGGGGATGAGCAGTTCTTC. As protein: CASKTSGRGDEQFF.

The chain links TRBV1 to TRBJ1-2. TRBV1 represents a pseudogene. CDR3 length: 19 residues. CDR3 DNA: TGCACCAGCAGCCGGCTTTGGTTCGGGTCGCGACGGAAGAACTATGGCTACACCTTC. Its protein is CTSSRLWFGSRRKNYGYTF.

The chain couples TRBV5-1 to TRBJ2-6; possibly TRBD1 for D (6 bases). The CDR3 has 16 amino acids. Germline CDR1 is SGHRS and CDR2 is YFSETQ. V shed 3 bases and J shed 0 bases, with 10 bases lying between them. CDR3 residues: CASSYYRDSGANVLTF. The CDR3 nucleotides are TGCGCCAGCAGCTACTACAGGGACTCTGGGGCCAACGTCCTGACTTTC. Variable domain in full (rest from reference TRBV5-1 and TRBJ2-6): KAGVTQTPRYLIKTRGQQVTLSCSPISGHRSVSWYQQTPGQGLQFLFEYFSETQRNKGNFPGRFSGRQFSNSRSEMNVSTLELGDSALYLCASSYYRDSGANVLTFGAGSRLTVL.